This T cell receptor beta chain emerged from a study of PD-L1 blockade in urothelial cancer. Clones were read by immunoSEQ multiplex PCR, and TCRdb kept only the in-frame ones, dropping some. This table holds some 97,000 clones, roughly nine tenths found once. The CDR3 is 14 residues long. Germline V gene sequence: CDR1 SGHVS, CDR2 FNYEAQ. Trimming pared 5 bases from V and 2 bases from J, leaving 10 bases between. Patients presented with locally advanced or metastatic urothelial carcinoma. This TCR was recovered from a woman older than 75 with urothelial cancer. The material was PBMCs, obtained around atezolizumab (anti-PD-L1) treatment. The V call is TRBV7-6, the J call TRBJ1-5, with a possible D match to TRBD1 (5 bases). This CDR3 reads CASSPGNGNQPQHF. The DNA of the CDR3 is TGTGCCAGCAGCCCAGGGAATGGCAATCAGCCCCAGCATTTT. The variable domain in full, completed from reference TRBV7-6 and TRBJ1-5, reads GAGVSQSPRYKVTKRGQDVALRCDPISGHVSLYWYRQALGQGPEFLTYFNYEAQQDKSGLPNDRFSAERPEGSISTLTIQRTEQRDSAMYRCASSPGNGNQPQHFGDGTRLSIL.